The 5 T cell receptor beta chains below were found in one sample sequenced in a study of blood T cell repertoires in COVID-19 (dated by TCRdb to 2018 to 2020). Library preparation was by the immunoSEQ multiplex PCR assay. Sourced from immuneACCESS, this table was stored by TCRdb with only in-frame sequences that have V and J called. A share of the clones is absent; for the studies checked, an unresolved V gene accounts for under half, and the remainder has no known explanation. A total of about 150,000 clones appear in this sample, around 86% of them only once. The ten biggest clones cover 2% to 2.5% of the sample. Sequencing used peripheral blood. The receptors here all came from a man aged 45 to 65 with active COVID-19.

The V call is TRBV7-9, the J call TRBJ1-1; no clear D gene. There are 13 residues in the CDR3. The V and J ends lost 1 base and 5 bases respectively, with 8 bases between them. Germline CDR1 is SEHNR and CDR2 is FQNEAQ (reference sequence). CDR3 amino acids: CASSLEGGTEAFF. DNA for the CDR3: TGTGCCAGCAGCTTAGAGGGAGGGACTGAAGCTTTCTTT.

This clone appeared a few times. The CDR3 DNA sequence: TGTGCCTGGAGCAGGGGGCGCTCCAATTCACCCCTCCACTTT. Protein sequence: CAWSRGRSNSPLHF. The V call is TRBV30, the J call TRBJ1-6, with TRBD1 matching 8 bases. V lost 3 bases, J lost 7 bases, and 5 bases stayed unmatched. Germline CDR1 is GTSNPN and CDR2 is SVGIG (reference sequence). There are 14 residues in the CDR3.

CDR3 amino acids: CASSRTGGRSDSPLHF. The CDR3 DNA reads as TGTGCCAGCAGTCGGACAGGGGGCCGGTCAGATTCACCCCTCCACTTT. The chain couples TRBV7-9 to TRBJ1-6; the match to TRBD1 covers 11 bases. The V segment lost 6 bases and the J segment 8 bases; nucleotides outside the gene matches: 9. CDR1 is SEHNR and CDR2 is FQNEAQ in the germline V gene (reference sequence). The CDR3 has 16 residues.

The V call is TRBV27, the J call TRBJ1-4; D perhaps matches TRBD1 (6 bases). CDR3 length: 15 amino acids. V was clipped by 8 bases and J by 7 bases, with 20 bases between them. Germline V gene data show CDR1 as MNHEY and CDR2 as SMNVEV (reference sequence). This CDR3 reads CASRAFQGRGEKLFF. Written as DNA, the CDR3 is TGTGCCAGCCGGGCCTTCCAGGGGCGCGGTGAAAAACTGTTTTTT.

The chain uses TRBV6-5 and TRBJ1-2; perhaps TRBD1 as D (5 bases). The CDR3 is 12 residues long. V shed 6 bases and J shed 8 bases, with 13 bases lying between them. CDR1 and CDR2 from the germline V gene are MNHEY and SVGAGI. CDR3 amino acids: CASRPDSYGYTF. In DNA form, the CDR3 reads TGTGCCAGCAGACCTGACAGTTACGGCTACACCTTC.